These T cell receptor beta chains were read from a single sample in a study of T cell repertoires in cytomegalovirus infection. No antigen has been identified for these receptors. MiXCR, run by TCRdb on the reads, gives a single entry per CDR3 protein. Of 750,000 to 950,000 distinct CDR3 sequences listed, about 28% are singletons. Sequences were derived from cultured CD8+ T cells from PBMCs, sampled from culture after CMV antigen stimulation. These receptors were taken from a human donor in good health (CMV status not recorded). Some clones in this sample may be carry-over from other donors' samples. CDR3s include the opening cysteine and the closing phenylalanine or tryptophan. A D gene is named only where the DNA matches it firmly. Size values are once, few and many counts, or a class for expanded clones, and some rows have none.

TRBV5-1	TRBD1	-	TRBJ2-4	TGCGCCAGCAGCTTGAACACAGGGGGAAGGAACATTCAGTACTTC	CASSLNTGGRNIQYF
TRBV7-6	TRBD1	many	TRBJ2-1	TGTGCCAGCAGCCCCTCCAGGGGGCCCCACAATGAGCAGTTCTTC	CASSPSRGPHNEQFF
TRBV7-2	-	few	TRBJ1-2	TGTGCCAGCAGCTTAGGAGGATGGAACCCTAACTATGGCTACACCTTC	CASSLGGWNPNYGYTF
TRBV10-2	-	-	TRBJ1-5	TGCGCCAGCAGTGAGTCGCGTCCCGGGATGGGCAATCAGCCCCAGCATTTT	CASSESRPGMGNQPQHF
TRBV18	TRBD1	many	TRBJ2-7	TGTGCCAGCTCACCCCAATCGGGACAGGGCCCCTACGAGCAGTACTTC	CASSPQSGQGPYEQYF
TRBV7-2	-	once	TRBJ2-2	TGTGCCAGCAGCCCTACCCTTGGGACCTCGAACACCGGGGAGCTGTTTTTT	CASSPTLGTSNTGELFF
TRBV7-2	-	many	TRBJ2-5	TGTGCCAGCAGCGCCTACGGGACACCTCAAGAGACCCAGTACTTC	CASSAYGTPQETQYF
TRBV7-8	-	many	TRBJ2-1	TGTGCCAGCAGCTCCCTGAAGGGAAAGGGGGATGAGCAGTTCTTC	CASSSLKGKGDEQFF
TRBV29-1	TRBD1	-	TRBJ1-2	TGCAGCGTTGCGGACAGGGCATATGGCTACACCTTC	CSVADRAYGYTF
TRBV4-3	-	-	TRBJ2-1	TGCGCCAGCAGCCCCTATCTAGACAATGAGCAGTTCTTC	CASSPYLDNEQFF
TRBV7-9	-	few	TRBJ2-7	TGTGCCAGCAGCCCGGACGGGCTCTTTCCCTACGAGCAGTACTTC	CASSPDGLFPYEQYF
TRBV7-4	TRBD1	-	TRBJ2-7	TGTGCCAGCAGCTCGACGGGACAGGGGAGGTACGAGCAGTACTTC	CASSSTGQGRYEQYF
TRBV7-2	-	-	TRBJ1-2	TGTGCCAGCAGCACAACAGGTGGCGGCTACACCTTC	CASSTTGGGYTF
TRBV10-2	-	few	TRBJ1-1	TGCGCCAGCAGTGAGTGGCAGGGGAGAAACGACACTGAAGCTTTCTTT	CASSEWQGRNDTEAFF
TRBV12-3/TRBV12-4	-	few	TRBJ2-7	TGTGCCAGCAGTTTAGGATTGAGCAGGGGCTACGAGCAGTACTTC	CASSLGLSRGYEQYF
TRBV27	TRBD1	many	TRBJ1-6	TGTGCCAGCAGTTTACTGACAGGGGGGTCGCGAAATTCACCCCTCCACTTT	CASSLLTGGSRNSPLHF
TRBV4-3	-	few	TRBJ1-1	TGCGCCAGCAGTCTTGTTGGACGGTTCAACACTGAAGCTTTCTTT	CASSLVGRFNTEAFF
TRBV20-1	-	few	TRBJ2-7	TGCAGTGCTAGAGATCAGGGTGCCCCCTACGAGCAGTACTTC	CSARDQGAPYEQYF